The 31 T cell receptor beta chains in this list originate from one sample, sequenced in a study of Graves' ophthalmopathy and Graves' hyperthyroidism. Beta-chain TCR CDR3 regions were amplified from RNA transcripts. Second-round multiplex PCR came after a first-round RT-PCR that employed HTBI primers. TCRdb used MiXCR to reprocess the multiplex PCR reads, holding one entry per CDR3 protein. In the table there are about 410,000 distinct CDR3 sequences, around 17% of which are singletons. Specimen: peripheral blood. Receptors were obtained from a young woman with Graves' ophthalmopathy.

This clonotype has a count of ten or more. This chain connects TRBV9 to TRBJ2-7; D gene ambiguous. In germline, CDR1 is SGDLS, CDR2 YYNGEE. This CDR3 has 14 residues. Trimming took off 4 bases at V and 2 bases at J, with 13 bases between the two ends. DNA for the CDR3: TGTGCCAGCAGCCAAGGCCAGTTCACCTACGAGCAGTACTTC. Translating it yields CASSQGQFTYEQYF.

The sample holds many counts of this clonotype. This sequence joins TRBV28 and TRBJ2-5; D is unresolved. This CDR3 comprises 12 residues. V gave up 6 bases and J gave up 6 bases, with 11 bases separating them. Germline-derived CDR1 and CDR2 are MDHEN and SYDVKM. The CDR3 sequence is CASRPYDKTQYF. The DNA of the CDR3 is TGTGCCAGCAGGCCATACGACAAGACCCAGTACTTC.

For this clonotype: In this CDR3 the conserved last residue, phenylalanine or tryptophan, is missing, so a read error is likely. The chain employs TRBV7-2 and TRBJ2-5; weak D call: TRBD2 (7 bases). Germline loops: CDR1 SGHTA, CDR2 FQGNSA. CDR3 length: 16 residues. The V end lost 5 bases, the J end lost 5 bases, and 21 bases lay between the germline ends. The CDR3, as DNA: TGTGCCAGCAGCGCGGATGGGGGGGGCCACGGGGAGACCCAGTACTCA. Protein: CASSADGGGHGETQYS.

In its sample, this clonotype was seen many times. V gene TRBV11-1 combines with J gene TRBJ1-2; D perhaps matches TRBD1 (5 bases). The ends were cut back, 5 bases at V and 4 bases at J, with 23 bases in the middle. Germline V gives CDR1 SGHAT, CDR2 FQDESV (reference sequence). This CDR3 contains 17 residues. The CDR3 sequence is CASSPPSAGRLFYGYTF. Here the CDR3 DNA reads TGTGCCAGCAGCCCCCCCTCGGCAGGGAGGTTGTTCTATGGCTACACCTTC.

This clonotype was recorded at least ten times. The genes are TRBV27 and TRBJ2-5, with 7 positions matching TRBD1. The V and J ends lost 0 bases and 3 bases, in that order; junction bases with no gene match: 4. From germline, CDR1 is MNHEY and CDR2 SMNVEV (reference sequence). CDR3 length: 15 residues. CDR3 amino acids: CASSLSTGWEETQYF. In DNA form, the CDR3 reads TGTGCCAGCAGTTTATCGACAGGGTGGGAAGAGACCCAGTACTTC.

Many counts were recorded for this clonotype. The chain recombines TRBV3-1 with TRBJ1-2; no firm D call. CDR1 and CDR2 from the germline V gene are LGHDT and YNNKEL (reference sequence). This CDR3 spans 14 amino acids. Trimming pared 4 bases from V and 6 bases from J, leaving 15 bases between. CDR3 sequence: CASSLNGASDGYTF. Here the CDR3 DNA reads TGTGCCAGCAGCCTGAATGGTGCCAGTGATGGCTACACCTTC.

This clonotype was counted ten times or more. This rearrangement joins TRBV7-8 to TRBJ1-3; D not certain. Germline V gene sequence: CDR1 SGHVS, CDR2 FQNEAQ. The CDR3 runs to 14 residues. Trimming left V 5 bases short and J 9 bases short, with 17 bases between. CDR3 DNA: TGTGCCAGCAGCACCCTCACCCGGGTTGGCACCATATATTTT. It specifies CASSTLTRVGTIYF. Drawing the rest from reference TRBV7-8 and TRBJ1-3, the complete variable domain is GAGVSQSPRYKVAKRGQDVALRCDPISGHVSLFWYQQALGQGPEFLTYFQNEAQLDKSGLPSDRFFAERPEGSVSTLKIQRTQQEDSAVYLCASSTLTRVGTIYFGEGSWLTVV.

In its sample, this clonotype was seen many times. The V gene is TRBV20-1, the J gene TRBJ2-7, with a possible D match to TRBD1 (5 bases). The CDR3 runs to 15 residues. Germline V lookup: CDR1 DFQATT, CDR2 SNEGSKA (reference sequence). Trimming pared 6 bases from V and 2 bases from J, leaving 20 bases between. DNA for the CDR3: TGCAGTGCCCCGATCCCATCTGGACACGCCTACGAGCAGTACTTC. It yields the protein CSAPIPSGHAYEQYF.

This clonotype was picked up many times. Written as DNA, the CDR3 is TGTGCCAGCAGCTCCTCTAGCGGGAGACAAGAGACCCAGTACTTC. Its protein product is CASSSSSGRQETQYF. The chain combines TRBV7-2 with TRBJ2-5; 10 bases map to TRBD2. V lost 4 bases to trimming and J lost 2 bases; unmatched junction nucleotides: 4. The germline CDR1 and CDR2 sequences are SGHTA and FQGNSA. This CDR3 is built from 15 residues.

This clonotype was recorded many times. In DNA form, the CDR3 reads TGTGCCAGCCTCAAATCTGCTTCGGGACAGGGGATAATTTACGAGCAGTACTTC. Protein product: CASLKSASGQGIIYEQYF. The chain recombines TRBV6-6 with TRBJ2-7, with 10 positions matching TRBD1. CDR1 and CDR2 from the germline V gene are MNHNY and SVGAGI (reference sequence). V lost 8 bases to trimming and J lost 4 bases; unmatched junction nucleotides: 20. This CDR3 region has 18 residues.

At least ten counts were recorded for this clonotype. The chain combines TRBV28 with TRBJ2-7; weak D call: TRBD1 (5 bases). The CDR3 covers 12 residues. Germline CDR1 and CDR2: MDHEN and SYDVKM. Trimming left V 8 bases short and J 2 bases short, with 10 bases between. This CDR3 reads CASGAGPYEQYF. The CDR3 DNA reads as TGTGCCAGCGGGGCAGGCCCCTACGAGCAGTACTTC.

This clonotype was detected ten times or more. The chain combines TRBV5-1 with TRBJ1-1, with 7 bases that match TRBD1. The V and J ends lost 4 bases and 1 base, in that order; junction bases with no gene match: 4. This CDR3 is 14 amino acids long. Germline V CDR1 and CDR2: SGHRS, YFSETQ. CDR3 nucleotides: TGCGCCAGCAGCGGGGGACAGCCGAACACTGAAGCTTTCTTT. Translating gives CASSGGQPNTEAFF.

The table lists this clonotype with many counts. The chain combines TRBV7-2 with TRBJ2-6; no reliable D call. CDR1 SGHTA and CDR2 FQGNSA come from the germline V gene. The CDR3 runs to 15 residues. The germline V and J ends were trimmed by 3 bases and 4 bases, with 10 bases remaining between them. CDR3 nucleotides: TGTGCCAGCAGCTTCCCCCCTCTGGGGGCCAACGTCCTGACTTTC. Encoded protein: CASSFPPLGANVLTF.

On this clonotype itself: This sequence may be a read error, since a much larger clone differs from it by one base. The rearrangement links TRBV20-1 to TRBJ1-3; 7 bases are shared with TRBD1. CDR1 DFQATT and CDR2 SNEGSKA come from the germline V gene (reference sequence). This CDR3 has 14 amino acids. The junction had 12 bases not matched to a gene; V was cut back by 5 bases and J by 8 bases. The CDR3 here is CSAPRQGVLYTIYF. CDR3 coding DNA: TGCAGTGCTCCAAGACAGGGAGTTTTATACACCATATATTTT.

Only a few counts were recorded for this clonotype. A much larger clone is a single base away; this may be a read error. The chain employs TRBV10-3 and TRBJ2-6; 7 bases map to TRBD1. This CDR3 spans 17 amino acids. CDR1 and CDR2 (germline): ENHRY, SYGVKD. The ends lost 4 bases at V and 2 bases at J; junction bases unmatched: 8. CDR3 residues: CAISALIDRAGANVLTF. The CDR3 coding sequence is TGTGCCATCAGTGCCCTTATCGACAGGGCTGGGGCCAACGTCCTGACTTTC.

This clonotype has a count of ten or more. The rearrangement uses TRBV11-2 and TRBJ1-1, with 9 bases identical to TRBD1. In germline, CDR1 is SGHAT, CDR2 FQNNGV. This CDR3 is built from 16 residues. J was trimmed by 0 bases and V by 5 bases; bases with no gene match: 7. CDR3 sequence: CASSLGTGNMNTEAFF. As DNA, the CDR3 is TGTGCCAGCAGCCTAGGGACAGGGAACATGAACACTGAAGCTTTCTTT.

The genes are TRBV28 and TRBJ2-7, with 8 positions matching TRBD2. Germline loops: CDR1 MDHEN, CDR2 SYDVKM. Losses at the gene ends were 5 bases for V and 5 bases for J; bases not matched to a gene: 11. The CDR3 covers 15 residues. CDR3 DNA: TGTGCCAGCAGTCCCCCCGGGACTAGAACAAACGAGCAGTACTTC. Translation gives CASSPPGTRTNEQYF.

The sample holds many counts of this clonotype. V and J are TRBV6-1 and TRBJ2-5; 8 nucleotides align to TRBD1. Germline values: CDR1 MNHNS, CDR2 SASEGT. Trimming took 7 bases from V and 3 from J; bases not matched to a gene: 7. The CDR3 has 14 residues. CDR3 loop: CASTGPGQEETQYF. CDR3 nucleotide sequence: TGTGCCAGCACCGGACCGGGACAGGAAGAGACCCAGTACTTC.

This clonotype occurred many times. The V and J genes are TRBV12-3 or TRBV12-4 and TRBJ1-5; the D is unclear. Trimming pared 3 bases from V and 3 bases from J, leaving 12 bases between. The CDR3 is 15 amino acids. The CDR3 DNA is TGTGCCAGCAGTTTCGCAGAGACCCCCAATCAGCCCCAGCATTTT. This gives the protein CASSFAETPNQPQHF.

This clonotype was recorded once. Here the CDR3 reads CASSSPSGTDEGTGELFF. The CDR3 DNA reads TGTGCCAGCAGTTCGCCTTCCGGGACCGACGAGGGCACCGGGGAGCTGTTTTTT. The chain uses TRBV12-3 or TRBV12-4 and TRBJ2-2; D may be TRBD1 or TRBD2 (5 bases each). V lost 4 bases and J 4 bases, leaving 22 bases between the germline ends. This CDR3 is 18 amino acids long.

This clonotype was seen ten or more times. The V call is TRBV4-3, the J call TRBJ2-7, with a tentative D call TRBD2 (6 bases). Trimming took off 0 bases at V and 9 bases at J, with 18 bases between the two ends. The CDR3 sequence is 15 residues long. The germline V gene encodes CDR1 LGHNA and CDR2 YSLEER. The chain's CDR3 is CASSQDGARLDGQYF. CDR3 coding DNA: TGCGCCAGCAGCCAAGATGGGGCAAGACTAGACGGGCAGTACTTC.

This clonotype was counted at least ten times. CDR3 region: CAITPGLTTGELFF. CDR3 nucleotide sequence: TGTGCCATCACCCCGGGACTAACCACCGGGGAGCTGTTTTTT. The chain couples TRBV10-3 to TRBJ2-2; 7 nucleotides line up with TRBD2. The CDR3 has 14 residues. With V trimmed by 7 bases and J by 4 bases, 6 bases remained unmatched. Germline V gene sequence: CDR1 ENHRY, CDR2 SYGVKD.

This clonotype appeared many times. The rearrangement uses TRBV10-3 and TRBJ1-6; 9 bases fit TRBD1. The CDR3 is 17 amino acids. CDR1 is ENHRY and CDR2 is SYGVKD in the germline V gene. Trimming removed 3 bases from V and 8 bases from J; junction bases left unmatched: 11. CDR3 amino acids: CAISDRDREGADSPLHF. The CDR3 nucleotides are TGTGCCATCAGTGACCGGGACAGGGAAGGAGCTGATTCACCCCTCCACTTT.

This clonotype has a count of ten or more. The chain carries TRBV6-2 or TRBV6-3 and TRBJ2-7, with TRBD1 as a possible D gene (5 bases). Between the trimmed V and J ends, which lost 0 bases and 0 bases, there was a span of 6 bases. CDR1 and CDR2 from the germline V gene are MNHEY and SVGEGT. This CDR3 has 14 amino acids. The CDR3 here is CASSYSQASYEQYF. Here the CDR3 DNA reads TGTGCCAGCAGTTACTCACAGGCCTCCTACGAGCAGTACTTC.

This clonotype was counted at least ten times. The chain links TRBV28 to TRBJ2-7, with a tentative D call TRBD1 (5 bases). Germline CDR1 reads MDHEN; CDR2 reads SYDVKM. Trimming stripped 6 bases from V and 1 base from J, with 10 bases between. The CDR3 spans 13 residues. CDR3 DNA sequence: TGTGCCAGCAGAAGGGGTGATTCCTACGAGCAGTACTTC. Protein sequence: CASRRGDSYEQYF.

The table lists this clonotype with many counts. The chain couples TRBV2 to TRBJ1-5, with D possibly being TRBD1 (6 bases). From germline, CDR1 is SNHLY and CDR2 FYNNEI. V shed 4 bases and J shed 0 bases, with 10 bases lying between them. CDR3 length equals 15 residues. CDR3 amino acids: CASSAGAASNQPQHF. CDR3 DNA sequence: TGTGCCAGCAGTGCAGGGGCAGCTAGCAATCAGCCCCAGCATTTT.

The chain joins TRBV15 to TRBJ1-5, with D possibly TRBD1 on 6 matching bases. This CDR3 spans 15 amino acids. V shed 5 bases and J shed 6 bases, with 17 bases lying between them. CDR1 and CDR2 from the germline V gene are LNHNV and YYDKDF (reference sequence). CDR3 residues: CATSGGTGRFQPQHF. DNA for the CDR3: TGTGCCACCAGCGGGGGAACAGGGAGATTTCAGCCCCAGCATTTT.

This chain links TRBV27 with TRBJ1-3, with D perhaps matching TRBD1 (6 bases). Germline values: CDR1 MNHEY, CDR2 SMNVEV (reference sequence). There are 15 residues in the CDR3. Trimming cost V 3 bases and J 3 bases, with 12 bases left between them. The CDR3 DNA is TGTGCCAGCAGTTTGTTATCGACAGGTGGAAACACCATATATTTT. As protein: CASSLLSTGGNTIYF.

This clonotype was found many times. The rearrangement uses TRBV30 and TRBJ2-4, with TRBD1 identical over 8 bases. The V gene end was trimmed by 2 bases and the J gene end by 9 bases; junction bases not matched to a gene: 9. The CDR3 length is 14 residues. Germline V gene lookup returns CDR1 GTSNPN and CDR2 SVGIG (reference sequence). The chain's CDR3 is CAWSQTGTGRIQYF. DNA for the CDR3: TGTGCCTGGAGTCAAACCGGGACAGGACGCATTCAGTACTTC.

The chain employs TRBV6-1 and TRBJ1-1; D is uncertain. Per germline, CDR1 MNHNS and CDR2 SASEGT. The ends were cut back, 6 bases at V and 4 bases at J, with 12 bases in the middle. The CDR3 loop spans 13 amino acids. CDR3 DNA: TGTGCCAGCAGAAGACATGGCGGCACTGAAGCTTTCTTT. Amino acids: CASRRHGGTEAFF.

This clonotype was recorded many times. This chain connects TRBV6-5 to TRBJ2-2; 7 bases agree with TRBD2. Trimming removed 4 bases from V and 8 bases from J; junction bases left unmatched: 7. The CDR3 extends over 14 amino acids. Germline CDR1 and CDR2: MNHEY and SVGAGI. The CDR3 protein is CASSSIRGVGELFF. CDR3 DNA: TGTGCCAGCAGTTCGATCCGGGGGGTTGGGGAGCTGTTTTTT.